This T cell receptor (beta chain) stems from a study of identical twins. Each CDR3 protein is one row after TCRdb ran MiXCR on the 5' RACE reads. The table shows 400,000 to 550,000 distinct CDR3 sequences, with under 25% occurring only once. V shed 5 bases and J shed 12 bases, with 20 bases lying between them. Germline lookup yields CDR1 DFQATT and CDR2 SNEGSKA (reference sequence). The CDR3 is 13 residues long. Study conclusions and caveats: Conclusions came from cross-sectional statistical analysis, not from following the same donors. A lower insertion count was a feature of abundant cord blood beta clonotypes, with no such feature in memory repertoires.

Comment on this clonotype: What it recognizes is unknown.

These data were also reused for a study on T cells expressing NK-cell markers. That report notes: In several donors, dominant CD3+CD56+NKG2C+ clones formed about 1.0-7.5% of CD8+ cells.

The source material was CD4+ T cells sorted from blood. The chain is built from TRBV20-1 and TRBJ2-1, with D unclear. This sequence originates from a woman between 18 and 29 years old in good health. The CDR3 DNA sequence: TGCAGTGCTCCCGACTGCACAGCAATCGGGCAGTTCTTC. Translating it yields CSAPDCTAIGQFF.